This TCR beta chain was captured in a study of blood T cell repertoires in COVID-19. Study summary: COVID-19 samples collected from the United States, Italy and Spain covered acute and convalescent phases. PBMCs, B-cell-depleted T cells, or T cells were the source of the cDNA or gDNA that made up the material.

Participant-given clinical history determined each cohort assignment. Assay: immunoSEQ multiplex PCR; the TCRdb copy retains only in-frame clones and omits some. The sample shows some 300,000 clones, 88% of them seen only once. Germline V gene lookup returns CDR1 LGHNT and CDR2 FRNRAP. The ends lost 8 bases at V and 1 base at J; junction bases unmatched: 22. The CDR3 is 19 amino acids. Source material: PBMCs or T cells enriched from blood (not recorded which). The receptor was isolated from a woman aged 55 to 70 in a cohort exposed to, infected with or recovered from COVID-19 (not recorded which). The chain employs TRBV12-5 and TRBJ2-5, with 7 bases lining up with TRBD2. CDR3 in DNA: TGTGCTAGTTCGTTATATGGGGCGGGAGACTCAGTACCCCAAGAGACCCAGTACTTC. It yields the protein CASSLYGAGDSVPQETQYF.